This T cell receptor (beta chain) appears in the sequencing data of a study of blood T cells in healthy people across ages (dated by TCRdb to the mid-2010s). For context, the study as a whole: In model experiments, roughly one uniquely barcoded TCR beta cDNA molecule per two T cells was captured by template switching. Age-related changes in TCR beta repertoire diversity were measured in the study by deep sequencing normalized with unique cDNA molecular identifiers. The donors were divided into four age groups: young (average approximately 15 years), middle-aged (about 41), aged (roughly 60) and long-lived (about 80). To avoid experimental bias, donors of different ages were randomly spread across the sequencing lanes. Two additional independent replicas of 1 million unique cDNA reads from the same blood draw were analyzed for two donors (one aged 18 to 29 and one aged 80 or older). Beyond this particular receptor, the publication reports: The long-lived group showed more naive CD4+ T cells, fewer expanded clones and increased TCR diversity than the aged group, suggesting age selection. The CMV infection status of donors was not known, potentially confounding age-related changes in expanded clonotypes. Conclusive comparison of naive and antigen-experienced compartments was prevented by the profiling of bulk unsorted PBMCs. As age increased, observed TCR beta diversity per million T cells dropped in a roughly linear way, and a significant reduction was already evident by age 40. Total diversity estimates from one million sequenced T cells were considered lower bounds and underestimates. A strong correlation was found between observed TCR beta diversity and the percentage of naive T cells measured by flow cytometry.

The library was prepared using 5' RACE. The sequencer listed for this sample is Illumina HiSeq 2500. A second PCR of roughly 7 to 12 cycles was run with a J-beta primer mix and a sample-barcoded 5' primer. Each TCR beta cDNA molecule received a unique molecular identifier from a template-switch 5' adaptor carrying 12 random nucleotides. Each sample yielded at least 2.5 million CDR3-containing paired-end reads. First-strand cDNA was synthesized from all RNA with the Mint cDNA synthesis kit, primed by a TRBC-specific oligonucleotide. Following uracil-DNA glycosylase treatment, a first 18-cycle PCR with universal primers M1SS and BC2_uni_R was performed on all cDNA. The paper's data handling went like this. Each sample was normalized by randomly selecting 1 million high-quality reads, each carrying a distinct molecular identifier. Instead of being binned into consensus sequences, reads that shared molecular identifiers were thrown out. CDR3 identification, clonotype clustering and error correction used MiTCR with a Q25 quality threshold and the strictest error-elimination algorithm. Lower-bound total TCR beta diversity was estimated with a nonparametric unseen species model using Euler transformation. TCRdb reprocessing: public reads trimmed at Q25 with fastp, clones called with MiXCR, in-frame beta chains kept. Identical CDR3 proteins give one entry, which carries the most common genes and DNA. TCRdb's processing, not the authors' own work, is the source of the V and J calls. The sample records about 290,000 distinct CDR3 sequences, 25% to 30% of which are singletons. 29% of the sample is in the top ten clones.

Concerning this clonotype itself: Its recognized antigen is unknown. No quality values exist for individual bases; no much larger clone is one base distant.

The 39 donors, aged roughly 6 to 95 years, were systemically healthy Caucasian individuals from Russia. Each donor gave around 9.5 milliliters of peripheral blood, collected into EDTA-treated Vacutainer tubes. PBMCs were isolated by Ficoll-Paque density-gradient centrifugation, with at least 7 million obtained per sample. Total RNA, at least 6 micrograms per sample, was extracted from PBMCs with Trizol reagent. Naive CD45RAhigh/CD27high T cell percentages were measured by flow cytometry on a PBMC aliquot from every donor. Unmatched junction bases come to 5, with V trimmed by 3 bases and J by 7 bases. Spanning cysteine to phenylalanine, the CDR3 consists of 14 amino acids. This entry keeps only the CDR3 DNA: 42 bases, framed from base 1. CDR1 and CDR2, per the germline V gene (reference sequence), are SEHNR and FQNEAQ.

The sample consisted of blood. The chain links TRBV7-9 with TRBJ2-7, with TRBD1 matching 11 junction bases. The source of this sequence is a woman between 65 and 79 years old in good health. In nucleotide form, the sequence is TGTGCCAGCAGCTTGGACAGGGGGCAAAATGAGCAGTACTTC. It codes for CASSLDRGQNEQYF.